This passage covers 9 T cell receptor beta chains from one sample sequenced in a study of blood T cell repertoires in COVID-19. Here immunoSEQ multiplex PCR was the method, and the copy in TCRdb shows in-frame clones only, minus some. This sample has under 250,000 clones, with less than 85% found just once. The material sequenced was peripheral blood. Every receptor here comes from a woman aged 65 to 85 with active or convalescent COVID-19.

The chain uses TRBV18 and TRBJ1-5; 7 bases are shared with TRBD1. This CDR3 contains 16 residues. Germline values: CDR1 KGHSH, CDR2 LQKENI. The J segment lost 5 bases and the V segment lost 3 bases, leaving 10 bases of the junction unmatched. The CDR3 loop is CASSPSSGQSYQPQHF. Here the CDR3 DNA reads TGTGCCAGCTCACCGTCGTCGGGACAGAGCTATCAGCCCCAGCATTTT.

The chain couples TRBV10-3 to TRBJ2-5, with D tentatively TRBD1 (5 bases). CDR1 is ENHRY and CDR2 is SYGVKD in the germline V gene. Trimming cost V 5 bases and J 7 bases, with 17 bases left between them. The CDR3 length is 14 residues. The CDR3 sequence: CAISYLGARTTQYF. In nucleotides, the CDR3 is TGTGCCATCAGTTACCTAGGGGCCCGGACGACCCAGTACTTC.

This clone was seen just once. This chain links TRBV3-1 (or the pseudogene TRBV3-2) with TRBJ1-2, with D possibly matching TRBD1 (5 bases). The germline V gene encodes CDR1 LGHDT and CDR2 YNNKEL (reference sequence). V shed 0 bases and J shed 5 bases, with 16 bases lying between them. CDR3 length: 16 amino acids. The CDR3 region is CASSQDGGVIRYGYTF. The CDR3 nucleotides are TGTGCCAGCAGCCAAGATGGGGGGGTAATTCGTTATGGCTACACCTTC.

This clone was counted ten times or more. A junction boundary mismatches the germline segment, possibly from a read error. This chain joins TRBV30 and TRBJ1-1; a weak D match, TRBD1 (5 bases). The CDR3 is made up of 13 amino acids. Germline V gene sequence: CDR1 GTSNPN, CDR2 SVGIG (reference sequence). The CDR3 sequence: CAWSPSGLLKTSF. CDR3 bases: TGTGCCTGGAGCCCATCGGGACTCCTAAAAACCTCCTTT.

This clone was seen once. As DNA, the CDR3 is TGTGCCAGCAGTCGTAACTACTATTCACCCCTCCACTTT. This translates into CASSRNYYSPLHF. This chain connects TRBV27 to TRBJ1-6; no firm D call. Between the trimmed V and J ends, which lost 5 bases and 8 bases, there was a span of 10 bases. CDR3 length: 13 residues. Germline V gives CDR1 MNHEY, CDR2 SMNVEV (reference sequence).

About this clone: Other nucleotide sequences from this sample produce the same CDR3. The chain joins TRBV7-2 to TRBJ2-5; the D gene is possibly TRBD1 (6 bases). Germline V lookup: CDR1 SGHTA, CDR2 FQGNSA. Trimming took off 6 bases at V and 3 bases at J, with 14 bases between the two ends. The CDR3 extends over 14 amino acids. CDR3: CASSLNSGEETQYF. The CDR3 bases are TGTGCCAGCAGTCTTAATTCAGGGGAAGAGACCCAGTACTTC.

Here the CDR3 DNA reads TGTGCCAGTAGTATTTTGAGGGACGGGGGCAATGAGCAGTTCTTC. Translated, it gives CASSILRDGGNEQFF. The rearrangement uses TRBV19 and TRBJ2-1; a weak D match, TRBD2 (6 bases). V was cut by 3 bases and J by 6 bases, with 15 bases left in between. The germline V gene encodes CDR1 LNHDA and CDR2 SQIVND (reference sequence). The CDR3 totals 15 residues.

The count of this clone is one. This chain links TRBV19 with TRBJ1-1, with D perhaps TRBD1 (5 bases). The CDR3 length is 14 residues. In germline, CDR1 is LNHDA, CDR2 SQIVND (reference sequence). Trimming pared 4 bases from V and 0 bases from J, leaving 9 bases between. CDR3 sequence reads: CASSTPGMNTEAFF. DNA for the CDR3: TGTGCCAGTAGTACCCCAGGGATGAACACTGAAGCTTTCTTT.

The V gene is TRBV28, the J gene TRBJ2-2; 8 bases match TRBD1. The CDR3 is made up of 16 amino acids. Germline V gene sequence: CDR1 MDHEN, CDR2 SYDVKM. The trim removed 4 bases at V and 10 bases at J, leaving 14 bases unmatched. This chain's CDR3 is CASSSPWTGQTPELFF. Written as DNA, the CDR3 is TGTGCCAGCAGTTCCCCGTGGACAGGGCAAACACCGGAGCTGTTTTTT.